Shown below are 5 T cell receptor beta chains from a single sample sequenced in a study of blood T cell repertoires in COVID-19. TCRdb keeps only in-frame clones here, not all; method: immunoSEQ multiplex PCR. The sample has 260,000 or so clones, about 87% seen once. The sequenced sample consisted of PBMCs or T cells enriched from blood (not recorded which). The receptors here all came from a woman in her 40s with acute COVID-19.

The chain carries TRBV7-2 and TRBJ1-6; the match to TRBD1 covers 10 bases. The CDR3 has 15 residues. V lost 7 bases and J lost 9; bases outside the gene matches: 9. Germline CDR1 is SGHTA and CDR2 is FQGNSA. In nucleotides, the CDR3 is TGTGCCAGCAACCCAACCGGGACAGGGGTTTCACCCCTCCACTTT. Amino acids: CASNPTGTGVSPLHF.

This clone has just a few counts. J is TRBJ2-2 and V is TRBV6-5; unclear D gene. V was clipped by 4 bases and J by 6 bases, with 12 bases between them. The CDR3 is made up of 14 amino acids. Germline V gene lookup returns CDR1 MNHEY and CDR2 SVGAGI. Written as DNA, the CDR3 is TGTGCCAGCAGTTTGTCAGGTTACCCCGGGGAGCTGTTTTTT. Protein product: CASSLSGYPGELFF.

The chain combines TRBV11-2 with TRBJ1-2, with D possibly matching TRBD1 (6 bases). V was clipped by 0 bases and J by 0 bases, with 8 bases between them. The CDR3 is 15 residues long. The germline CDR1 and CDR2 sequences are SGHAT and FQNNGV. As DNA, the CDR3 is TGTGCCAGCAGCTTAGATTGGACAGCTAACTATGGCTACACCTTC. This sequence encodes CASSLDWTANYGYTF.

V is TRBV28 and J is TRBJ1-1; D call uncertain. Germline V gene lookup returns CDR1 MDHEN and CDR2 SYDVKM. This CDR3 spans 16 amino acids. The CDR3 DNA sequence: TGTGGATTCGTCCTAGTGGGTCTCGCCCTGAACACTGAAGCTTTCTTT. Residues: CGFVLVGLALNTEAFF.

The chain is built from TRBV25-1 and TRBJ2-3, with TRBD2 matching over 10 bases. Trimming took 3 bases from V and 5 from J; bases not matched to a gene: 5. Germline CDR1 and CDR2: MGHDK and SYGVNS. The CDR3 extends over 15 amino acids. Here the CDR3 reads CASSDNLAGVDTQYF. CDR3 bases: TGTGCCAGCAGTGATAACCTAGCGGGAGTAGATACGCAGTATTTT.